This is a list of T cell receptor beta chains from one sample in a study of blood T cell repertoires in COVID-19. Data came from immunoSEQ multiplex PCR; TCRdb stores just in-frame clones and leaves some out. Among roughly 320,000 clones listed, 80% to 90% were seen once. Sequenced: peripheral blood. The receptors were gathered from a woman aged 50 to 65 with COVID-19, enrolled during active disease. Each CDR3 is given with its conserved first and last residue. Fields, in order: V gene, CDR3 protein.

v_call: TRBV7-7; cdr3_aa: CASSLDSSTDTQYF
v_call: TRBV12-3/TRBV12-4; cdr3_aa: CASSTPGGKTQYF
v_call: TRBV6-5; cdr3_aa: CASSYSVRDRGHEQYF
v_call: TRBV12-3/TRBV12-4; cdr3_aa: CASNNRGNQPQHF
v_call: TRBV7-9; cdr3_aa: CASSPPHRGSAYEQYF
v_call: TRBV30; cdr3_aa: CACRFGGGAYEQYF
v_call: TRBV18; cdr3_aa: CASSPGQGVGEQYF
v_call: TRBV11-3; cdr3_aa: CASSWGAGGAEQYF
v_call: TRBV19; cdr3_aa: CASSASGPPYNEQFF
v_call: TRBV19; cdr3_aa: CASSFGVAGNTIYF
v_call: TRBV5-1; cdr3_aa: CASSLAGTGGAETQYF
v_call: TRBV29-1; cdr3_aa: CSVEDPIGEDTQYF
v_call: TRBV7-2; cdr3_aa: CASSRSGSTYNEQFF
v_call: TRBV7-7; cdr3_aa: CASSLSGQAGEKLFF
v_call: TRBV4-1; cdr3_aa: CASSQDSAADYNEQFF
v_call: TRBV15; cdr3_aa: CATSPRAGVQYF
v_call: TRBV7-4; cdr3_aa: CASSFLALAGMSSYNEQFF
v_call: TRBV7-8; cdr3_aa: CASSLAGTVSTEAFF
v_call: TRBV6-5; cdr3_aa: CASSRQQGEQYF
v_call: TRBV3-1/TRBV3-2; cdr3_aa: CASSLQGIYGYTF
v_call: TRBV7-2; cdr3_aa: CASSSIGLAGEDTQYF
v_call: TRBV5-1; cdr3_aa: CASSLERTVMNTEAFF
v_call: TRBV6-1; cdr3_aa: CASSEAAWGTGDEKLFF
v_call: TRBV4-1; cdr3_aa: CASSYPWQGKGHEQYF
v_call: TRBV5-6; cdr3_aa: CASSLARNTEAFF